Detailed here is one T cell receptor (beta chain). This clonotype has just a few counts. The target of this receptor is not known. Within one base of it there is no much larger clone, and no base qualities were kept. The germline ends are 22 bases apart after V is trimmed by 6 bases and J by 6 bases. The CDR3 goes from the cysteine to the phenylalanine over 16 residues. Just CDR3 DNA is preserved here, 48 bases in frame from base 1. The germline V gene encodes CDR1 SGHVS and CDR2 FQNEAQ. The library relied on PCR. This sample was sequenced with an Illumina HiSeq 2500. To normalize quantification of the TCRbeta repertoire, the TCR libraries were built with molecular barcoding that relied on unique molecular identifiers. TCRdb reanalyzed the raw reads on its own, using fastp at Q25 for trimming and MiXCR for clone calling, and kept in-frame beta chains. Merged by CDR3 protein, the rows form single entries marked with the most common genes and DNA. Across this sample there are about 240,000 distinct CDR3 sequences, with about 25% seen only once. The ten largest account for about 2.8% of the sample.

This entry comes from a study of T-cell reconstitution after alpha-beta-depleted transplantation in children (dated by TCRdb to between 2015 and 2016). Background on the whole study: T-cell immune reconstitution after TCRalphabeta/CD19-depleted allogeneic hematopoietic cell transplantation in children was quantitatively tracked in the study by means of TCR repertoire profiling.

Taken with the paper, the label for treatment or condition translates to: allogeneic hematopoietic cell transplantation with graft depleted of TCRalphabeta T cells and CD19 B cells. Transplant recipients were children who received TCRalphabeta/CD19-depleted allogeneic hematopoietic cell grafts. The full study reports these points: In some patients, the high TCRbeta diversity seen at day 60 was put down to recipient T cells and intrathymic progenitors that had survived conditioning. Hyperexpanded clone frequencies declined over subsequent months; after one year, T-cell counts and TCRbeta diversity were mostly attributed to newly produced T cells. About two months after transplant, the apparently early recovery of alphabetaT-cell counts reportedly depended on just several hundred clones that had expanded rapidly and came from non-depleted graft cells.

The sequence was collected from a girl aged 2 to 10 with Fanconi anemia, due to receive a stem cell transplant. The sequenced sample was PBMCs, obtained before TCRalphabeta/CD19-depleted stem cell transplant. Rearrangement joined TRBV7-8 to TRBJ2-3, with a tentative D gene TRBD2 over 5 matching bases. The CDR3 in this case is CASRHLSGSARDTQYF. The nucleotide sequence reads as follows: TGTGCCAGCAGACATTTAAGCGGTTCGGCTAGGGATACGCAGTATTTT.